The 17 T cell receptor beta chains reported below all come from one sample, sequenced in a study of early T cells in non-severe SARS-CoV-2 infection. MiXCR, applied by TCRdb to the 5' RACE reads, yields one record per CDR3 protein. The repertoire has about 68,000 distinct CDR3 sequences, roughly a tenth of them found once; the top ten carry approximately 5.9%. The sequenced material came from whole blood. These TCRs come from an adult who was a healthcare worker with PCR-confirmed SARS-CoV-2 infection or an uninfected control (not recorded which).

The J gene is TRBJ1-1, the V gene TRBV12-3 or TRBV12-4; D unresolved. V dropped 5 bases and J dropped 5 bases, with 6 bases sitting between them. This CDR3 contains 11 residues. This CDR3 reads CASSLRTEAFF. The CDR3 DNA follows: TGTGCCAGCAGTCTTCGAACTGAAGCTTTCTTT.

This clonotype showed up many times. The gene calls are TRBV7-9 and TRBJ2-7; TRBD2 aligns across 7 bases. Trimming removed 5 bases from V and 3 bases from J; junction bases left unmatched: 13. This CDR3 has 16 amino acids. CDR1 and CDR2 (germline): SEHNR, FQNEAQ (reference sequence). The CDR3, as DNA: TGTGCCAGCAGCCCTTCGGGGGGTGGAAGGTACTACGAGCAGTACTTC. This codes for CASSPSGGGRYYEQYF. Drawing the rest from reference TRBV7-9 and TRBJ2-7, the complete variable domain is DTGVSQNPRHKITKRGQNVTFRCDPISEHNRLYWYRQTLGQGPEFLTYFQNEAQLEKSRLLSDRFSAERPKGSFSTLEIQRTEQGDSAMYLCASSPSGGGRYYEQYFGPGTRLTVT.

The genes are TRBV10-3 and TRBJ2-1, with 11 bases aligning to TRBD2. V shed 1 base, J shed 7 bases, and the junction held 9 bases outside the gene matches. Looked up from germline, CDR1 is ENHRY and CDR2 is SYGVKD. CDR3 length: 17 residues. CDR3 residues: CAISEYGGASGRNEQFF. The DNA for the CDR3 is TGTGCCATCAGTGAGTATGGAGGAGCTAGCGGGAGGAATGAGCAGTTCTTC.

This clonotype was detected ten times or more. The V gene is TRBV11-2, the J gene TRBJ2-3; a weak D match, TRBD2 (6 bases). V lost 5 bases and J lost 0, with 12 bases in between. CDR3 size: 15 residues. Per the germline V gene, CDR1 is SGHAT and CDR2 is FQNNGV. CDR3 DNA: TGTGCCAGCAGCGCCGCCGGGACTAGCACAGATACGCAGTATTTT. Encoded protein: CASSAAGTSTDTQYF.

This clonotype was found a few times. Here the CDR3 reads CASSQDRAPWEKLFF. CDR3 DNA sequence: TGCGCCAGCAGCCAAGATAGGGCTCCATGGGAGAAACTGTTTTTT. J is TRBJ1-4 and V is TRBV4-3, with unresolved D. Germline lookup yields CDR1 LGHNA and CDR2 YSLEER. This CDR3 has 15 amino acids. V lost 0 bases, J lost 11 bases, and 16 bases lay in between.

This clonotype was counted many times. This chain uses TRBV29-1 with TRBJ2-1; D perhaps matches TRBD2 (6 bases). The CDR3 is 17 residues long. The germline V gene has CDR1 SQVTM and CDR2 ANQGSEA. V lost 8 bases and J lost 0, with 23 bases in between. The CDR3 spells CSSVDWFAGPSYNEQFF. CDR3 in DNA: TGCAGCTCCGTAGACTGGTTTGCGGGGCCCTCCTACAATGAGCAGTTCTTC.

The rearrangement uses TRBV12-3 or TRBV12-4 and TRBJ2-1; D may be TRBD1 or TRBD2 (5 bases each). The V and J ends lost 5 bases and 0 bases respectively, with 11 bases between them. The CDR3 spans 15 residues. The chain's CDR3 is CASSPWGNSYNEQFF. The CDR3 coding sequence is TGTGCCAGCAGTCCCTGGGGGAACTCCTACAATGAGCAGTTCTTC.

V usage is TRBV12-5 and J usage is TRBJ2-1, with a tentative D call TRBD1 (6 bases). The CDR3 length is 15 residues. Trimming cost V 6 bases and J 1 base, with 13 bases left between them. Germline assignment: CDR1 LGHNT and CDR2 FRNRAP. The CDR3 is CASGTTDSSYNEQFF. The CDR3 DNA reads TGTGCTAGTGGGACTACGGACAGTTCCTACAATGAGCAGTTCTTC.

This clonotype came up a few times. The CDR3 DNA follows: TGCAGTGCTAGAAGGATCAGCGGATACACCGGGGAGCTGTTTTTT. Its protein product is CSARRISGYTGELFF. J is TRBJ2-2 and V is TRBV20-1; D is perhaps TRBD2 (5 bases). The CDR3 consists of 15 residues. Germline-derived CDR1 and CDR2 are DFQATT and SNEGSKA (reference sequence). V was clipped by 2 bases and J by 3 bases, with 13 bases between them.

This chain connects TRBV28 to TRBJ2-7, with TRBD1 matching over 9 bases. The CDR3 runs 18 residues. V gave up 6 bases and J gave up 6 bases; unmatched junction bases: 21. CDR1 MDHEN and CDR2 SYDVKM come from the germline V gene. The CDR3 sequence is CASRKGQGGTPRTLEQYF. CDR3 nucleotides: TGTGCCAGCAGGAAGGGACAGGGAGGGACCCCTCGGACCCTCGAGCAGTACTTC.

This clonotype came up many times. The chain is built from TRBV6-1 and TRBJ2-7; TRBD1 is a possible D gene (5 bases). Germline V gene sequence: CDR1 MNHNS, CDR2 SASEGT. The length of the CDR3 is 12 residues. The V end was cut by 6 bases, the J end by 3 bases, with 9 bases between. The CDR3 sequence is CASRLTVYEQYF. The CDR3 DNA sequence: TGTGCCAGCAGGTTGACAGTCTACGAGCAGTACTTC.

This clonotype appeared a few times. The chain recombines TRBV2 with TRBJ2-7; D unclear. This CDR3 has 15 residues. V lost 8 bases, J lost 2 bases, and 19 bases lay in between. Per the germline V gene, CDR1 is SNHLY and CDR2 is FYNNEI. The CDR3 DNA sequence: TGTGCCAGCGGTAGCCTAGAGATGTCAGCCTACGAGCAGTACTTC. Encoded protein: CASGSLEMSAYEQYF.

About this clonotype: Relative to the germline gene, one junction end is altered; a read error may explain this. This rearrangement joins TRBV20-1 to TRBJ2-7; D remains unclear. Germline V CDR1 and CDR2: DFQATT, SNEGSKA (reference sequence). This CDR3 is built from 10 residues. The CDR3 loop reads CSAASSEQYF. CDR3 bases: TGCAGTGCCGCGTCCTCCGAGCAGTACTTC.

This clonotype was recorded a few times. The chain has TRBV10-3 and TRBJ2-1; 12 bases agree with TRBD2. The CDR3 has 15 residues. V lost 8 bases to trimming and J lost 8 bases; unmatched junction nucleotides: 10. Germline-derived CDR1 and CDR2 are ENHRY and SYGVKD. In nucleotides, the CDR3 is TGTGCCATCGGGCTAGCGGGAGGGCCTTACGATGAGCAGTTCTTC. It translates to CAIGLAGGPYDEQFF.

This clonotype was picked up many times. The gene calls are TRBV12-5 and TRBJ2-1; D is undetermined. Germline V gives CDR1 LGHNT, CDR2 FRNRAP. The ends were cut back, 2 bases at V and 1 base at J, with 0 bases in the middle. This CDR3 has 12 amino acids. CDR3 in DNA: TGTGCTAGTGGTTTGTCCTACAATGAGCAGTTCTTC. As protein: CASGLSYNEQFF.

This clonotype has ten or more counts. V usage is TRBV19 and J usage is TRBJ2-1; 8 positions agree with TRBD2. The CDR3 contains 15 residues. V shed 2 bases, J shed 10 bases, and the junction held 10 bases outside the gene matches. Germline values: CDR1 LNHDA, CDR2 SQIVND (reference sequence). CDR3 DNA: TGTGCCAGTAGTATAATAACGGGAGGGCCGGGAGAGCAGTTCTTC. This translates into CASSIITGGPGEQFF.

This clonotype was seen at least ten times. The CDR3 sequence is CASSLPRGRDEQFF. In nucleotides, the CDR3 is TGTGCCAGCAGTTTGCCTAGAGGTCGCGATGAGCAGTTCTTC. The rearrangement links TRBV28 to TRBJ2-1, with D unresolved. Germline CDR1 and CDR2: MDHEN and SYDVKM. V lost 3 bases, J lost 8 bases, and 14 bases lay in between. This CDR3 contains 14 residues.